The sequence of this T cell receptor (beta chain) was determined in a study of T cells in Graves' hyperthyroidism and ophthalmopathy. It was RNA transcripts that yielded the amplified TCR beta CDR3 regions. Researchers ran a first-round RT-PCR on the TCR CDR3 using the HTBI primer set. TCRdb used MiXCR to reprocess the multiplex PCR reads, holding one entry per CDR3 protein. The table records more than 650,000 distinct CDR3 sequences, 14% of them present only once. In its sample, this clonotype was seen once. This CDR3 is built from 17 residues. V was clipped by 3 bases and J by 4 bases, with 19 bases between them. Stable Graves' hyperthyroidism meant no ophthalmopathy progression within 18 months.

The rearrangement uses TRBV12-3 or TRBV12-4 and TRBJ2-1, with a weak D call TRBD2 (6 bases). Sequences were obtained from blood. The receptor comes from a woman aged 18-29 years with Graves' hyperthyroidism. The DNA for the CDR3 is TGTGCCAGCAGTTTGGTCAGCCCGGGACTTTTATACAATGAGCAGTTCTTC. This codes for CASSLVSPGLLYNEQFF.